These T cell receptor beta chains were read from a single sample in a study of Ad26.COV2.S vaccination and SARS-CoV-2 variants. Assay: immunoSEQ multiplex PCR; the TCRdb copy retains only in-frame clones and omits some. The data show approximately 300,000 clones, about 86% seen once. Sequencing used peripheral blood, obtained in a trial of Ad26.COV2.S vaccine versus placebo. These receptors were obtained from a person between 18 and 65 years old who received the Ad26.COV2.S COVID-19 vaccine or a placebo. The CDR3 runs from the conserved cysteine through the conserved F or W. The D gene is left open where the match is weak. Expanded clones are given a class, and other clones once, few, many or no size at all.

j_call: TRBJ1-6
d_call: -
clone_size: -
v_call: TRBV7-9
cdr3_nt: TGTGCCAGCAGCTTAGACCGGACACCCCTCCACTTT
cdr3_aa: CASSLDRTPLHF

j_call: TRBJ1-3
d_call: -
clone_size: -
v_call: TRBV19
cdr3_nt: TGTGCCAGTACCCTCCAGTCTGGAAACACCATATATTTT
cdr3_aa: CASTLQSGNTIYF

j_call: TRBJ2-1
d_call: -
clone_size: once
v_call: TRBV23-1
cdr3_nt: TGCGCCAGCAGTGGCGCCTCGGGCGGGCCAAATGAGCAGTTCTTC
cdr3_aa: CASSGASGGPNEQFF

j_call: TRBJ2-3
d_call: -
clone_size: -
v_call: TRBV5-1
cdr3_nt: TGCGCCAGCAGCTTGGGCAGAAGCACAGATACGCAGTATTTT
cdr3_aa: CASSLGRSTDTQYF

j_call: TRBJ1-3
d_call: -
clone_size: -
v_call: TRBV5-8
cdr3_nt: TGTGCCAGCAGCTTGGCTCTAACGAGCTCTGGAAACACCATATATTTT
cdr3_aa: CASSLALTSSGNTIYF

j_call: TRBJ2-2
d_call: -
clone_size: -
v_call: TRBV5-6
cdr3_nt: TGTGCCAGCAGCTTGGGAACCGCGAACACCGGGGAGCTGTTTTTT
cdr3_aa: CASSLGTANTGELFF

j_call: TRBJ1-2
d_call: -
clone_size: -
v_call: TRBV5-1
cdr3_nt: TGCGCCAGCAGCCCGTTTCCGGGACACTCCTATGGCTACACCTTC
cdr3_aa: CASSPFPGHSYGYTF

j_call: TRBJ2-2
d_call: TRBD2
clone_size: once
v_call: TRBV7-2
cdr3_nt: TGTGCCAGCAGCTTATTCGGGGGGGCGAGCACCGGGGAGCTGTTTTTT
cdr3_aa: CASSLFGGASTGELFF

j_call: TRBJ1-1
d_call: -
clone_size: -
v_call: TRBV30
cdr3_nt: TGTGCCTGGAACTTGGCAGGGTTGAACACTGAAGCTTTCTTT
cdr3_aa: CAWNLAGLNTEAFF

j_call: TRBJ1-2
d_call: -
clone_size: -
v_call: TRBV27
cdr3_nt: TGTGCCAGCAGTGATGACGGGGGGTTCTATGGCTACACCTTC
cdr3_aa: CASSDDGGFYGYTF

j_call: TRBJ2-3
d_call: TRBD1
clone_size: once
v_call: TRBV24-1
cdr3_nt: TGTGCCACCAGTGATCCCCGGCAGGGGGCTGGTACGCAGTATTTT
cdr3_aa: CATSDPRQGAGTQYF

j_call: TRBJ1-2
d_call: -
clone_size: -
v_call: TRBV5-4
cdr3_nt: TGTGCCAGCAGCTTGTTTGGGGGATTAAAGGGCCCAACTTTTGGCTACACCTTC
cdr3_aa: CASSLFGGLKGPTFGYTF

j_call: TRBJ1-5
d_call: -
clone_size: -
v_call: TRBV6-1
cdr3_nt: TGTGCCAGCAGTGAATCACGACAGATCAATCAGCCCCAGCATTTT
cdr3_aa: CASSESRQINQPQHF

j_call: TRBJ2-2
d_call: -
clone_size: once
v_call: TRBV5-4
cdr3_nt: TGTGCCAGCAGCTTGAGGGGCGGAAGGGACCACGGGGAGCTGTTTTTT
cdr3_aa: CASSLRGGRDHGELFF

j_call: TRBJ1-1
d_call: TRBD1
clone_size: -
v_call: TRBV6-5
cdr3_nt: TGTGCCAGCATACCCCAGGGGGGTCGGAACACTGAAGCTTTCTTT
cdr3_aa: CASIPQGGRNTEAFF

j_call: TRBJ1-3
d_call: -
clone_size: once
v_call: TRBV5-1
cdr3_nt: TGCGCCAGCAGCTTAAATCAGGCCTCTGGAAACACCATATATTTT
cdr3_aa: CASSLNQASGNTIYF

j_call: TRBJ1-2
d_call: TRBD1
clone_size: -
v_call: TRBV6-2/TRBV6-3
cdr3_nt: TGTGCCAGCAGTTACTCGAGACAGGGGTCATATGGCTACACCTTC
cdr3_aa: CASSYSRQGSYGYTF

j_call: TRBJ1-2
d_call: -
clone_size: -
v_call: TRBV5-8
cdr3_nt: TGTGCCAGCAGCTATATCTCGGGAAACTATGGCTACACCTTC
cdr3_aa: CASSYISGNYGYTF

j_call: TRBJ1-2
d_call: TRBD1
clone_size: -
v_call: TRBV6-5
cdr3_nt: TGTGCCAGCAGTACTGGACAGGGTATATATGGCTACACCTTC
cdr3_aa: CASSTGQGIYGYTF

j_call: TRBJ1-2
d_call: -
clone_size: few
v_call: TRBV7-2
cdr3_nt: TGTGCCAGCAGCTTAGCGCTGGCTGATTCTGGCTACACCTTC
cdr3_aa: CASSLALADSGYTF

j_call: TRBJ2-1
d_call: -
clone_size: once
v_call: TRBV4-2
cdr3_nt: TGTGCCAGCAGCCAAGACCCCCGGGACCCCCGCTTCTTC
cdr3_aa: CASSQDPRDPRFF

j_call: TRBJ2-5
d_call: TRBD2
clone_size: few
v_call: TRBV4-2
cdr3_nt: TGTGCCAGCAGCCAGGGCTTGATAGCGGGGGGACCCCAAGAGACCCAGTACTTC
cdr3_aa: CASSQGLIAGGPQETQYF

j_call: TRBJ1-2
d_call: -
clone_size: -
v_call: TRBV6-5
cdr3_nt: TGTGCCAGCAGTTACTCGATGGTAGGCCCAGGCGGCTACACCTTC
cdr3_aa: CASSYSMVGPGGYTF

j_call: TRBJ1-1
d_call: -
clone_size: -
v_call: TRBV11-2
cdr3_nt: TGTGCCAGCAGCTTAGATAAGGTGGGGGTGAGCACTGAAGCTTTCTTT
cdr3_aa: CASSLDKVGVSTEAFF

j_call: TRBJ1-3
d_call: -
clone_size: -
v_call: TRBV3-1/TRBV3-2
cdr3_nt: TGTGCCAGCAGCCAGGTTACCTTGGGAGGACACTCTGGAAACACCATATATTTT
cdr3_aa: CASSQVTLGGHSGNTIYF

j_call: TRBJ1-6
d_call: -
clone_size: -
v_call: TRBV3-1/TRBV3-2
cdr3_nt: TGTGCCAGCAGCCAGAAGGGGCAATCACCCCTCCACTTT
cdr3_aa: CASSQKGQSPLHF

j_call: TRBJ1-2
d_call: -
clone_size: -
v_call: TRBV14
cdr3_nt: TGTGCCAGCAGCCAAGGTATAGACAGAGGACAGGGCTACACCTTC
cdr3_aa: CASSQGIDRGQGYTF

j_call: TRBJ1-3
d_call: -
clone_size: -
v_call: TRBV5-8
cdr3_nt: TGTGCCAGCAGCTTGGGTCGGAATATTGGAAACACCATATATTTT
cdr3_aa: CASSLGRNIGNTIYF

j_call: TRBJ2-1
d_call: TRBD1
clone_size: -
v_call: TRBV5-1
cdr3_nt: TGCGCCAGCAGCTTGGGCAGGGGGAAGAGCTCCTACAATGAGCAGTTCTTC
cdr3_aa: CASSLGRGKSSYNEQFF

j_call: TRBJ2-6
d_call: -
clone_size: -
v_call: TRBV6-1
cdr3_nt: TGTGCCAGCAGTGAGGACAGCAAGGGAGCCAACGTCCTGACTTTC
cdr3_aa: CASSEDSKGANVLTF

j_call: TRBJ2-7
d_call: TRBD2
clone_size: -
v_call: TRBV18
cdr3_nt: TGTGCCAGCTCACCAGGCGGGACTAGCAGAGACTACGAGCAGTACTTC
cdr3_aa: CASSPGGTSRDYEQYF

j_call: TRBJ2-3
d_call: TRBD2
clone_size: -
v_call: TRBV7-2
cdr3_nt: TGTGCCAGCAGCCCCACTAGCGGCTGGGGGGATACGCAGTATTTT
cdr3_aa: CASSPTSGWGDTQYF

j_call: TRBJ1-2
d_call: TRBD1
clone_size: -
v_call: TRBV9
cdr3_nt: TGTGCCAGCAGCTCCTACAGGGGCGGTAGCTATGGCTACACCTTC
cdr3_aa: CASSSYRGGSYGYTF

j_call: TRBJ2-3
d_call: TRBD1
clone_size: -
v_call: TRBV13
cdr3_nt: TGTGCCAGCAGCGGGTACCGACAGGGACGATCTAGCACAGATACGCAGTATTTT
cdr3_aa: CASSGYRQGRSSTDTQYF

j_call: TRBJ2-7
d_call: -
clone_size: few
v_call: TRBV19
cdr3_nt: TGTGCCAGTAGTGTTAGGAGCGCGGAGGAGCAGTACTTC
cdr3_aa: CASSVRSAEEQYF

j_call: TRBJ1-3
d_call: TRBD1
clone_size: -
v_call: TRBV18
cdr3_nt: TGTGCCAGCTCACTGGGACAGGGGGCTTCTGGAAACACCATATATTTT
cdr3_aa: CASSLGQGASGNTIYF

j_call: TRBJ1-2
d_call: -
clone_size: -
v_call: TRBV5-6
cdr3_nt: TGTGCCAGCAGCTTGGAACCAGCACCTTATGGCTACACCTTC
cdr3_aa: CASSLEPAPYGYTF

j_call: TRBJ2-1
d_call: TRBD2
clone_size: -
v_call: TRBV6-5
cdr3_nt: TGTGCCAGCAGGCTAGCGGGGTACTCCTACAATGAGCAGTTCTTC
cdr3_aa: CASRLAGYSYNEQFF

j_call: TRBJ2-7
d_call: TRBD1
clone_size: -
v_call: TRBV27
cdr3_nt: TGTGCCAGCAGTATTAGCAGGACAGGGCGGTCATACGAGCAGTACTTC
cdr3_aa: CASSISRTGRSYEQYF

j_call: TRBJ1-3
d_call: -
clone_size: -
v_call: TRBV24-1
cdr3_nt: TGTGTTAGGGGGGGCCCTGGAAACACCATATATTTT
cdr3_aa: CVRGGPGNTIYF

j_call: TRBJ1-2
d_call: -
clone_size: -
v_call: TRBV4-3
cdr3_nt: TGCGCCAGCAGCCAAGCTCTTACTAACTATGGCTACACCTTC
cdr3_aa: CASSQALTNYGYTF

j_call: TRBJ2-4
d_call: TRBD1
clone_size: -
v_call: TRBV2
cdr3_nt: TGTGCCAGCAGTAAGACAGGGGGCGAGAAAAACATTCAGTACTTC
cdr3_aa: CASSKTGGEKNIQYF

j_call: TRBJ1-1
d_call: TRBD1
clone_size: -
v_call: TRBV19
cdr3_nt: TGTGCCAGCAGGGGGGGCGGCACTGAAGCTTTCTTT
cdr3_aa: CASRGGGTEAFF

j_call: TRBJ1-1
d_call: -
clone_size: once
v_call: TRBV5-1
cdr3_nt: TGCGCCAGCAGCCTAACAGGGAAGACTGAAGCTTTCTTT
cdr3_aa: CASSLTGKTEAFF

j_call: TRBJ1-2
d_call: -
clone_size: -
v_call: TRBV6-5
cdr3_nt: TGTGCCAGCAGCTCCGGGGCCACGAGCCGCTACACCTTC
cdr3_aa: CASSSGATSRYTF

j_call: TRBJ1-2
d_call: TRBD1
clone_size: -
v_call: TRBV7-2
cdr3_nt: TGTGCCAGCAGTAGACAGGGGGAGGGCTATGGCTACACCTTC
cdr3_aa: CASSRQGEGYGYTF

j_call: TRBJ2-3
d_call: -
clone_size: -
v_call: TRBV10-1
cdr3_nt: TGCGCCAGCAGTGAGGGGGGTCGGGGCACAGATACGCAGTATTTT
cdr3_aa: CASSEGGRGTDTQYF

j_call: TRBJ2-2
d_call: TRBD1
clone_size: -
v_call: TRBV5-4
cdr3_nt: TGTGCCAGCGGAAGACAGGGGGAGGACACCGGGGAGCTGTTTTTT
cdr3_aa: CASGRQGEDTGELFF

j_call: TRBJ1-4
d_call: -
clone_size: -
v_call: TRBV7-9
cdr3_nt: TGTGCCAGCAGCTCAGGGACACCTCGGTGGGAAAAACTGTTTTTT
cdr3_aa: CASSSGTPRWEKLFF

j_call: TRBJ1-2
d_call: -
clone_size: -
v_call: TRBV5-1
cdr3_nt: TGCGCCAGCAGCTTTGAGGGGAATGGCTACACCTTC
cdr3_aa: CASSFEGNGYTF

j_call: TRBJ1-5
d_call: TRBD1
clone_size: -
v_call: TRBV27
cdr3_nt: TGTGCCAGCAGGGCGACAGGGCTGGGTCAGCCCCAGCATTTT
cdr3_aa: CASRATGLGQPQHF

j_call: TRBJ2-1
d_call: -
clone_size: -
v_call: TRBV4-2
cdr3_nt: TGTGCCAGCAGCCACGCCGGGACCAAGGTTTATGAGCAGTTCTTC
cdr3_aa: CASSHAGTKVYEQFF

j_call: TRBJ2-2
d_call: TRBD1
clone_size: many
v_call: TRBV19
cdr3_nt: TGTGCCAGTAGTCTCGGGACAGGGGGTGTCACCGGGGAGCTGTTTTTT
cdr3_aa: CASSLGTGGVTGELFF

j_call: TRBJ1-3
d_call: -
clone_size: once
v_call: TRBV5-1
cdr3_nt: TGCGCCAGCCCCCGATTAAGGGGGGACGGAAACACCATATATTTT
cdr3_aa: CASPRLRGDGNTIYF

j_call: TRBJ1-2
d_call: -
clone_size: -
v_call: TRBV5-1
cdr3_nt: TGCGCCAGCAGCATCAGTCGATGGTCGTTACAGTCCAAGGCTAACTATGGCTACACCTTC
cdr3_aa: CASSISRWSLQSKANYGYTF

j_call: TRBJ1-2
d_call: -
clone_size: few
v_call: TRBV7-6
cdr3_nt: TGTGCCAGCAGCTTAGTCGGGGTTCCCTCTGGCTACACCTTC
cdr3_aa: CASSLVGVPSGYTF